The present T cell receptor beta chain was sequenced within a study of PD-1 blockade in classical Hodgkin lymphoma. Turning to the study itself: Nivolumab 3 mg/kg was given intravenously every 2 weeks.

General study results and limits: Healthy donors were reported to have higher baseline TCR diversity than newly diagnosed patients. Whoever responded completely had baseline diversity much like that seen in newly diagnosed patients.

Germline V gene sequence: CDR1 MDHEN, CDR2 SYDVKM. The CDR3 extends over 11 amino acids. Trimming shortened V by 1 base and J by 9 bases, and 1 base separated the two germline ends. To note about this clone: The antigen remains unidentified.

Clones were sequenced by immunoSEQ multiplex PCR, and TCRdb holds only the in-frame ones, with some missing. The sample lists 60,000 or so clones, roughly nine tenths occurring once. There was relapse after autologous stem cell transplantation in every patient, and there was variation in brentuximab vedotin exposure. The best responses consisted of complete response, partial response or progressive disease. This chain uses TRBV28 with TRBJ1-6; D gene uncertain. The clonotype was recovered from a human donor with classical Hodgkin lymphoma. Sample: peripheral blood mononuclear cells (PBMCs), taken at baseline. CDR3 protein: CASSLSSPLHF. CDR3 nucleotide sequence: TGTGCCAGCAGTTTATCTTCACCCCTCCACTTT. Supplemented by reference TRBV28 and TRBJ1-6, the full variable domain reads DVKVTQSSRYLVKRTGEKVFLECVQDMDHENMFWYRQDPGLGLRLIYFSYDVKMKEKGDIPEGYSVSREKKERFSLILESASTNQTSMYLCASSLSSPLHFGNGTRLTVT.